These T cell receptor beta chains were read from a single sample in a study of blood T cell repertoires in COVID-19. The assay was immunoSEQ multiplex PCR, and TCRdb's table has in-frame clones only and misses some. This repertoire shows 200,000 or so clones, around 85% found once; its top ten account for roughly 18%. Sequencing used peripheral blood. The origin of the receptors is a person between 70 and 80 years old with COVID-19, enrolled during active disease. The CDR3 runs from the conserved cysteine through the conserved F or W. A D gene is named only where the DNA matches it firmly. The size field is filled for only some rows; it gives once, few, many or a size class.

abundance: .
d_gene: .
j_gene: TRBJ2-4
v_gene: TRBV12-3/TRBV12-4
CDR3nt: TGTGCCAGCAGTTTGCCAGGCATAAACATTCAGTACTTC
CDR3aa: CASSLPGINIQYF

abundance: .
d_gene: TRBD2
j_gene: TRBJ2-3
v_gene: TRBV29-1
CDR3nt: TGCAGCTTGAGTGGGAAAATGACTAGCACTAGCACAGATACGCAGTATTTT
CDR3aa: CSLSGKMTSTSTDTQYF

abundance: few
d_gene: TRBD2
j_gene: TRBJ2-3
v_gene: TRBV5-1
CDR3nt: TGCGCCAGCAGTATTTTTGGGGAGGGTAGCACAGATACGCAGTATTTT
CDR3aa: CASSIFGEGSTDTQYF

abundance: once
d_gene: TRBD2
j_gene: TRBJ2-7
v_gene: TRBV27
CDR3nt: TGTGCCAGCAGTAAGGGGGGCCCCGGGACTAGCGGGGGTGACTACGAGCAGTACTTC
CDR3aa: CASSKGGPGTSGGDYEQYF

abundance: .
d_gene: .
j_gene: TRBJ1-5
v_gene: TRBV5-6
CDR3nt: TGTGCCAGCAGCTTGGGAGGGCCGGGTCAGCCCCAGCATTTT
CDR3aa: CASSLGGPGQPQHF

abundance: .
d_gene: .
j_gene: TRBJ2-1
v_gene: TRBV12-3/TRBV12-4
CDR3nt: TGTGCCAGTAGCGGAGCGGTTCAGAATGAGCAGTTCTTC
CDR3aa: CASSGAVQNEQFF

abundance: .
d_gene: .
j_gene: TRBJ2-3
v_gene: TRBV5-4
CDR3nt: TGTGCCAGCAGCTTGGTTAGCTCAAGCACAGATACGCAGTATTTT
CDR3aa: CASSLVSSSTDTQYF

abundance: .
d_gene: .
j_gene: TRBJ2-3
v_gene: TRBV5-1
CDR3nt: TGCGCCAGCAGCTTGGTCAGCGAAGATACGCAGTATTTT
CDR3aa: CASSLVSEDTQYF

abundance: once
d_gene: TRBD1
j_gene: TRBJ2-7
v_gene: TRBV24-1
CDR3nt: TGTGCCACCGCCCGGACAGGGAGGTCCTACGAGCAGTACTTC
CDR3aa: CATARTGRSYEQYF

abundance: .
d_gene: .
j_gene: TRBJ1-6
v_gene: TRBV7-2
CDR3nt: TGTGCCAGCAGCTTGAACAGGGCCCTCAATTCACCCCTCCACTTT
CDR3aa: CASSLNRALNSPLHF

abundance: .
d_gene: TRBD1
j_gene: TRBJ1-6
v_gene: TRBV2
CDR3nt: TGTGCCACCTTGGACAGGGGTAATTCACCCCTCCACTTT
CDR3aa: CATLDRGNSPLHF

abundance: once
d_gene: .
j_gene: TRBJ2-4
v_gene: TRBV25-1
CDR3nt: TGTGCCAGCAGTGACACAGGTCCCGAGTGGAAAAACATTCAGTACTTC
CDR3aa: CASSDTGPEWKNIQYF

abundance: .
d_gene: .
j_gene: TRBJ2-3
v_gene: TRBV29-1
CDR3nt: TGCAGCGTTGTGGGGACTAGCACAGATACGCAGTATTTT
CDR3aa: CSVVGTSTDTQYF

abundance: .
d_gene: TRBD1
j_gene: TRBJ2-7
v_gene: TRBV6-2/TRBV6-3
CDR3nt: TGTGCCAGCAGCCACAGAACCTTGAACCCGGGACAGGGATACGAGCAGTACTTC
CDR3aa: CASSHRTLNPGQGYEQYF

abundance: few
d_gene: TRBD1
j_gene: TRBJ2-7
v_gene: TRBV7-9
CDR3nt: TGTGCCAGCGGAACAGGGGGTGAGCAGTACTTC
CDR3aa: CASGTGGEQYF

abundance: .
d_gene: TRBD1
j_gene: TRBJ1-1
v_gene: TRBV9
CDR3nt: TGTGCCAGCAGCGTAGGAGGGACAGGGAACACTGAAGCTTTCTTT
CDR3aa: CASSVGGTGNTEAFF

abundance: .
d_gene: .
j_gene: TRBJ1-3
v_gene: TRBV18
CDR3nt: TGTGCCAGCTCAACCACCGGTCTGCTCTCTGGAAACACCATATATTTT
CDR3aa: CASSTTGLLSGNTIYF

abundance: .
d_gene: TRBD1
j_gene: TRBJ2-7
v_gene: TRBV29-1
CDR3nt: TGCAGCGTGGCCCAGGGGGCTCAATCCTACGAGCAGTACTTC
CDR3aa: CSVAQGAQSYEQYF

abundance: .
d_gene: TRBD1
j_gene: TRBJ1-1
v_gene: TRBV18
CDR3nt: TGTGCCAGCTCACCACAGGGGGCGGAAACTGAAGCTTTCTTT
CDR3aa: CASSPQGAETEAFF

abundance: .
d_gene: .
j_gene: TRBJ1-1
v_gene: TRBV10-3
CDR3nt: TGTGCCATCAGTGAGTCTGGGACAATCCGCACTGAAGCTTTCTTT
CDR3aa: CAISESGTIRTEAFF

abundance: .
d_gene: .
j_gene: TRBJ1-5
v_gene: TRBV2
CDR3nt: TGTGCCAGCAGTGAAGCGCCGGTCGCGCCCCAGCATTTT
CDR3aa: CASSEAPVAPQHF

abundance: few
d_gene: .
j_gene: TRBJ2-7
v_gene: TRBV20-1
CDR3nt: TGCAGTGCTAGTCGGGACACCTCCTACGAGCAGTACTTC
CDR3aa: CSASRDTSYEQYF

abundance: .
d_gene: TRBD2
j_gene: TRBJ2-2
v_gene: TRBV7-6
CDR3nt: TGTGCCAGCAGCCACGGACTAGCGGGGTATACCGGGGAGCTGTTTTTT
CDR3aa: CASSHGLAGYTGELFF

abundance: many
d_gene: TRBD1
j_gene: TRBJ2-2
v_gene: TRBV4-1
CDR3nt: TGCGCCAGCAGCCAAGCGGGACAGGGTTTCTCGGACACCGGGGAGCTGTTTTTT
CDR3aa: CASSQAGQGFSDTGELFF

abundance: .
d_gene: TRBD1
j_gene: TRBJ2-7
v_gene: TRBV7-8
CDR3nt: TGTGCCAGCAGCATCGACAGGGTTTTGGACGAGCAGTACTTC
CDR3aa: CASSIDRVLDEQYF

abundance: .
d_gene: .
j_gene: TRBJ1-1
v_gene: TRBV29-1
CDR3nt: TGCAGCGTCCCCGGGGGGGGGAGGACTGAAGCTTTCTTT
CDR3aa: CSVPGGGRTEAFF

abundance: once
d_gene: TRBD2
j_gene: TRBJ2-3
v_gene: TRBV9
CDR3nt: TGTGCCAGCAGCGTAGACCGGACTAGCGGGAGTGCAGATACGCAGTATTTT
CDR3aa: CASSVDRTSGSADTQYF

abundance: .
d_gene: TRBD2
j_gene: TRBJ2-1
v_gene: TRBV27
CDR3nt: TGTGCCAGCAGTAATCCAGCGGGGGCTGATGAGCAGTTCTTC
CDR3aa: CASSNPAGADEQFF

abundance: .
d_gene: .
j_gene: TRBJ1-5
v_gene: TRBV21-1
CDR3nt: TGTGCCAGCAGCAAAGAGGGAAGACAGGGACCACAAAGCAATCAGCCCCAGCATTTT
CDR3aa: CASSKEGRQGPQSNQPQHF

abundance: .
d_gene: TRBD1
j_gene: TRBJ2-1
v_gene: TRBV10-3
CDR3nt: TGTGCCATGGGACAGCCGGACAATGAGCAGTTCTTC
CDR3aa: CAMGQPDNEQFF

abundance: .
d_gene: TRBD2
j_gene: TRBJ2-7
v_gene: TRBV9
CDR3nt: TGTGCCAGCAGCGGGGGAGCGGGGGGGACCTCCTACGAGCAGTACTTC
CDR3aa: CASSGGAGGTSYEQYF

abundance: .
d_gene: .
j_gene: TRBJ2-1
v_gene: TRBV2
CDR3nt: TGTGCCAGCAGCCAGGGGACTACCTACAATGAGCAGTTCTTC
CDR3aa: CASSQGTTYNEQFF

abundance: .
d_gene: TRBD2
j_gene: TRBJ2-3
v_gene: TRBV4-3
CDR3nt: TGCGCCAGCAGCCCTAGCGGGGGGGAAGATACGCAGTATTTT
CDR3aa: CASSPSGGEDTQYF

abundance: .
d_gene: TRBD2
j_gene: TRBJ2-3
v_gene: TRBV24-1
CDR3nt: TGTGCCACCAGTGATTTAGCGGGAGGGCCGATAGATACGCAGTATTTT
CDR3aa: CATSDLAGGPIDTQYF

abundance: .
d_gene: .
j_gene: TRBJ2-7
v_gene: TRBV6-5
CDR3nt: TGTGCCAGCAGCCGTACCACGGGTTTCGGTCACGAGCAGTACTTC
CDR3aa: CASSRTTGFGHEQYF

abundance: .
d_gene: .
j_gene: TRBJ2-3
v_gene: TRBV2
CDR3nt: TGTGCCAGCAGTGAAGGGTTCCGGAGGGGTGGTACAGATACGCAGTATTTT
CDR3aa: CASSEGFRRGGTDTQYF

abundance: .
d_gene: .
j_gene: TRBJ2-3
v_gene: TRBV10-3
CDR3nt: TGTGCCATCAGTGAGGCATGGATTTCGGCGGGGCTAAGCACAGATACGCAGTATTTT
CDR3aa: CAISEAWISAGLSTDTQYF

abundance: .
d_gene: .
j_gene: TRBJ1-2
v_gene: TRBV11-2
CDR3nt: TGTGCCAGCAGCTTAGGCGGGAACTATGGCTACACCTTC
CDR3aa: CASSLGGNYGYTF

abundance: .
d_gene: TRBD1
j_gene: TRBJ2-7
v_gene: TRBV6-5
CDR3nt: TGTGCCAGCAGCCGGACAGGGATCGCCGAGCAGTACTTC
CDR3aa: CASSRTGIAEQYF

abundance: .
d_gene: TRBD1
j_gene: TRBJ1-5
v_gene: TRBV5-1
CDR3nt: TGCGCCAGCAGCCCTGGGACAGGGTCAAATCAGCCCCAGCATTTT
CDR3aa: CASSPGTGSNQPQHF

abundance: .
d_gene: .
j_gene: TRBJ2-3
v_gene: TRBV9
CDR3nt: TGTGCCAGCAGCGTAGAGGTCGGTGGCGGGAGCACAGATACGCAGTATTTT
CDR3aa: CASSVEVGGGSTDTQYF

abundance: .
d_gene: .
j_gene: TRBJ1-4
v_gene: TRBV5-1
CDR3nt: TGCGCCAGCAGCTTGGGACAGAATAATGAAAAACTGTTTTTT
CDR3aa: CASSLGQNNEKLFF

abundance: .
d_gene: TRBD2
j_gene: TRBJ2-1
v_gene: TRBV11-3
CDR3nt: TGTGCCAGCAGCTTAGCGGGAGGGTTCGAGGGTAATGAGCAGTTCTTC
CDR3aa: CASSLAGGFEGNEQFF

abundance: .
d_gene: .
j_gene: TRBJ2-2
v_gene: TRBV6-4
CDR3nt: TGTGCCAGCAGTGAAGTTGGCGGGAACACCGGGGAGCTGTTTTTT
CDR3aa: CASSEVGGNTGELFF

abundance: .
d_gene: TRBD1
j_gene: TRBJ2-7
v_gene: TRBV7-2
CDR3nt: TGTGCCAGCAGCCAGGGACAGGGGGAAGTGGAGCAGTACTTC
CDR3aa: CASSQGQGEVEQYF

abundance: .
d_gene: .
j_gene: TRBJ1-2
v_gene: TRBV3-1/TRBV3-2
CDR3nt: TGTGCCAGCAGCCCCTTGGGCCAAAAGAAGGGCTACACCTTC
CDR3aa: CASSPLGQKKGYTF

abundance: few
d_gene: .
j_gene: TRBJ2-2
v_gene: TRBV11-2
CDR3nt: TGTGCCAGCGGCCAGGGGCCGAACACCGGGGAGCTGTTTTTT
CDR3aa: CASGQGPNTGELFF

abundance: .
d_gene: TRBD2
j_gene: TRBJ2-7
v_gene: TRBV5-1
CDR3nt: TGCGCCAGCATGCTAGCGGGGGCCGAGCAGTACTTC
CDR3aa: CASMLAGAEQYF

abundance: .
d_gene: TRBD1
j_gene: TRBJ1-4
v_gene: TRBV19
CDR3nt: TGTGCCAGTAGTAGAACACAGGGGGCGTCTAATGAAAAACTGTTTTTT
CDR3aa: CASSRTQGASNEKLFF

abundance: .
d_gene: TRBD1
j_gene: TRBJ1-4
v_gene: TRBV23-1
CDR3nt: TGCGCCAGCAGCCCCCACAGGGGAACGGGGGAAAAACTGTTTTTT
CDR3aa: CASSPHRGTGEKLFF

abundance: .
d_gene: TRBD1
j_gene: TRBJ2-7
v_gene: TRBV11-1
CDR3nt: TGTGCCAGCAGCCTAGACGGACAGGGTGGGCAGTACTTC
CDR3aa: CASSLDGQGGQYF

abundance: .
d_gene: TRBD1
j_gene: TRBJ2-2
v_gene: TRBV9
CDR3nt: TGTGCCAGCAGCGTAGGTGGGACAGGGGTGAACACCGGGGAGCTGTTTTTT
CDR3aa: CASSVGGTGVNTGELFF

abundance: many
d_gene: .
j_gene: TRBJ1-1
v_gene: TRBV6-5
CDR3nt: TGTGCCAGCAGTACGACAGGTGAAGCTTTCTTT
CDR3aa: CASSTTGEAFF

abundance: .
d_gene: TRBD1
j_gene: TRBJ2-7
v_gene: TRBV27
CDR3nt: TGTGCCAGCAGTCTCTCTGGGGGACAGGGGGTTTCCGGCGAGCAGTACTTC
CDR3aa: CASSLSGGQGVSGEQYF

abundance: once
d_gene: TRBD1
j_gene: TRBJ1-5
v_gene: TRBV7-6
CDR3nt: TGTGCCAGCAGCTTAGGGTCAGGGGGAGGCAATCAGCCCCAGCATTTT
CDR3aa: CASSLGSGGGNQPQHF

abundance: .
d_gene: .
j_gene: TRBJ1-5
v_gene: TRBV19
CDR3nt: TGTGCCAGTTCCGATATTCGGGGGATCGGTAATCAGCCCCAGCATTTT
CDR3aa: CASSDIRGIGNQPQHF

abundance: .
d_gene: TRBD1
j_gene: TRBJ2-7
v_gene: TRBV6-8
CDR3nt: TGTGCCAGCAAGCCGGGACAGGCCTACGAGCAGTACTTC
CDR3aa: CASKPGQAYEQYF

abundance: .
d_gene: .
j_gene: TRBJ1-2
v_gene: TRBV21-1
CDR3nt: TGTGCCAGCAACCTAAATTTCGGACAGTCCTTACCCTATGGCTACACCTTC
CDR3aa: CASNLNFGQSLPYGYTF

abundance: .
d_gene: TRBD1
j_gene: TRBJ1-4
v_gene: TRBV3-1/TRBV3-2
CDR3nt: TGTGCCAGCAGCGCACTACCGGGACAGCACAATGAAAAACTGTTTTTT
CDR3aa: CASSALPGQHNEKLFF

abundance: .
d_gene: .
j_gene: TRBJ1-1
v_gene: TRBV19
CDR3nt: TGTGCCAGTAGTATATCAGGGGCGGGGAACACTGAAGCTTTCTTT
CDR3aa: CASSISGAGNTEAFF